This TCR beta chain derives from a study of human T cells and chemical hapten exposure. Study overall: Affected patients, primarily female, had alopecia areata, totalis or universalis.

The time point: patch test 1, 2 weeks after DPC sensitization. Treatment of the sample: therapeutic diphenylcyclopropenone sensitization with weekly scalp DPC. The CDR3 loop spans 16 amino acids. In germline, CDR1 is GTSNPN, CDR2 SVGIG (reference sequence). The V end was cut by 0 bases, the J end by 1 base, with 13 bases between. This clonotype was found a few times. TCRdb re-derived calls from the RACE reads in MiXCR, one entry per CDR3 protein. This sample has tens of thousands of distinct CDR3 sequences, with 10% found just once. Specimen: whole blood, collected in connection with sensitization to the hapten diphenylcyclopropenone (DPC). The rearrangement joins TRBV30 to TRBJ2-1, with D tentatively TRBD2 (6 bases). The sequence was obtained from a woman in her 50s with alopecia areata. Some clones in this sample may be carry-over from other donors' samples. In DNA form, the CDR3 reads TGTGCCTGGAGTGTACTCCGGGGGAGTTCCTACAATGAGCAGTTCTTC. It is translated as CAWSVLRGSSYNEQFF.